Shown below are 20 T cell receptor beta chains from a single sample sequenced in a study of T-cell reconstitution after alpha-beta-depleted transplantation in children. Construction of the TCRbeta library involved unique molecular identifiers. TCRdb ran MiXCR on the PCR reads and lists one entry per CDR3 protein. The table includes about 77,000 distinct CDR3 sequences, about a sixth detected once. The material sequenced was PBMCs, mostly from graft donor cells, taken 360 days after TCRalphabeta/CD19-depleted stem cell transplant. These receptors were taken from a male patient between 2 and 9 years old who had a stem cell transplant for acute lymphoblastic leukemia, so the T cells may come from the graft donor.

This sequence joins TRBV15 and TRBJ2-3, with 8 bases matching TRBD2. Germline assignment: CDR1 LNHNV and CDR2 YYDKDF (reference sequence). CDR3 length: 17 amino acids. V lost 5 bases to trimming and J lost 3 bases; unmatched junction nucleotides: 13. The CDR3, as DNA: TGTGCCACCAGCCCGTCCGGGACTAGAGGCCTGACAGATACGCAGTATTTT. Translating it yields CATSPSGTRGLTDTQYF.

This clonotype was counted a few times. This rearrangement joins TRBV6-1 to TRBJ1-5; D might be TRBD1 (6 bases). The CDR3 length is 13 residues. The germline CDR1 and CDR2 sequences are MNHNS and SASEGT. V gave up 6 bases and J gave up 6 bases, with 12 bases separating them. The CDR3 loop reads CASSPTGPQPQHF. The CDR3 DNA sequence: TGTGCCAGCAGCCCTACAGGGCCTCAGCCCCAGCATTTT.

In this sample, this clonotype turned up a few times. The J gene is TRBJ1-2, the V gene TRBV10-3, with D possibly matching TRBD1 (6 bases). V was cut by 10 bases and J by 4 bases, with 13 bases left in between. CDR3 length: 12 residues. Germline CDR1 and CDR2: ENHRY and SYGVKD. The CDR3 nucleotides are TGTGCCACCATAGGGGGGTCCTATGGCTACACCTTC. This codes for CATIGGSYGYTF.

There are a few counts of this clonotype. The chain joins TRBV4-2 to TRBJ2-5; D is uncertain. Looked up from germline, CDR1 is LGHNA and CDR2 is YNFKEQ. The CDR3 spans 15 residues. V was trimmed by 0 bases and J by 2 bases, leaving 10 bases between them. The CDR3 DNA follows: TGTGCCAGCAGCCAAGATCCTCTAGGACAAGAGACCCAGTACTTC. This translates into CASSQDPLGQETQYF.

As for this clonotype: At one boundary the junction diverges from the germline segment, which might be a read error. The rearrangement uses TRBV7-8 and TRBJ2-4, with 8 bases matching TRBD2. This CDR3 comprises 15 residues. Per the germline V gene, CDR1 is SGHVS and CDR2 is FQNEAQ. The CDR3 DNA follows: TGTGCCAGCAGCCCCCTTGGACTAGCCAGAAACATTCAGTACTTC. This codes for CASSPLGLARNIQYF.

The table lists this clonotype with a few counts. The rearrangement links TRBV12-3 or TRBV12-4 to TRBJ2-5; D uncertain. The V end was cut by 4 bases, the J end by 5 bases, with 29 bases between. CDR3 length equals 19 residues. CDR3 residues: CASSSRASRGSGPKETQYF. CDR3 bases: TGTGCCAGCAGTTCCCGGGCCTCAAGAGGATCGGGTCCCAAGGAGACCCAGTACTTC.

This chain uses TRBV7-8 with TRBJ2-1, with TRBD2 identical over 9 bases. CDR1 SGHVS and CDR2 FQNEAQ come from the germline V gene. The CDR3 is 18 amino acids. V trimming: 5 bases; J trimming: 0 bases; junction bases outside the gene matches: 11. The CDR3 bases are TGTGCCAGCAGCCCACGGGGCGGGAGGGTCCCCTCCTACAATGAGCAGTTCTTC. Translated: CASSPRGGRVPSYNEQFF.

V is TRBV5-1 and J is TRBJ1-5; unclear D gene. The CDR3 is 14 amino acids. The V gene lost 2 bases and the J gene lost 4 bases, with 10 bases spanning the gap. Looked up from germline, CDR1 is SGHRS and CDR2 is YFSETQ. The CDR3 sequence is CASSLRESNQPQHF. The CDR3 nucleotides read TGCGCCAGCAGCTTAAGGGAGAGTAATCAGCCCCAGCATTTT.

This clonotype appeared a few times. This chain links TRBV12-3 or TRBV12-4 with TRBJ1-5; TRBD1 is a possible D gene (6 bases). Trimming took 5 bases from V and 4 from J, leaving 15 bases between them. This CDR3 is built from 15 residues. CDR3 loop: CASSPGTLGNQPQHF. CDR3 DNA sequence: TGTGCCAGCAGTCCAGGGACACTTGGAAATCAGCCCCAGCATTTT.

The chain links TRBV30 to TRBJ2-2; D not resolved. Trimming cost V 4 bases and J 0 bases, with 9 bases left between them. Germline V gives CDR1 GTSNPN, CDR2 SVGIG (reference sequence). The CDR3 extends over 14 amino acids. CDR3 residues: CAWISGPNTGELFF. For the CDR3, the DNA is TGTGCCTGGATTAGTGGCCCGAACACCGGGGAGCTGTTTTTT.

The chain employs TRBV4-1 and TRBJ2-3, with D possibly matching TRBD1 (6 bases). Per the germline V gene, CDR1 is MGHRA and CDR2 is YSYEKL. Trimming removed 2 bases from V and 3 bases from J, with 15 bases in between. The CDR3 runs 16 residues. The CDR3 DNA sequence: TGCGCCAGCAGCCAAACGAGGGGGTGGCCGACAGATACGCAGTATTTT. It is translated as CASSQTRGWPTDTQYF.

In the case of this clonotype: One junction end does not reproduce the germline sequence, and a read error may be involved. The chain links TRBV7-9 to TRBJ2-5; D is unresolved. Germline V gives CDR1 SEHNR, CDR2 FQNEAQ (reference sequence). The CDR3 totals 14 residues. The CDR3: CARSLIRQAETQYF. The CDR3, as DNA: TGTGCCAGAAGCTTAATTCGGCAGGCGGAGACCCAGTACTTC.

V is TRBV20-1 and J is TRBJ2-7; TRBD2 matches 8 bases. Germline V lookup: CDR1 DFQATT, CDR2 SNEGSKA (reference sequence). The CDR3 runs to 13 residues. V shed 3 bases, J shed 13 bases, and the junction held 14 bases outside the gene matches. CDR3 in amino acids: CSARGVSGTSNYF. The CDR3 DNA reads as TGCAGTGCTAGGGGGGTTAGCGGGACTTCAAATTACTTC.

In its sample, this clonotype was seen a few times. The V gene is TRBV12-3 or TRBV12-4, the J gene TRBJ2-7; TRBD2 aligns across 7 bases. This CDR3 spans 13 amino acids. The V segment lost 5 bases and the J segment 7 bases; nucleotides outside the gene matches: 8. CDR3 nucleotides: TGTGCCAGCAGTGATTCTAGCGGCTGGGAGCAGTACTTC. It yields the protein CASSDSSGWEQYF.

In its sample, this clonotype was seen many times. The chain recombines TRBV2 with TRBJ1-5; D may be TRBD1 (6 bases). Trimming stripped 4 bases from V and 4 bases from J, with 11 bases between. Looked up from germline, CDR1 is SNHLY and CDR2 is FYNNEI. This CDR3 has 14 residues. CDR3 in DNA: TGTGCCAGCAGTGTTCGGGGGCGTAATCAGCCCCAGCATTTT. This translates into CASSVRGRNQPQHF.

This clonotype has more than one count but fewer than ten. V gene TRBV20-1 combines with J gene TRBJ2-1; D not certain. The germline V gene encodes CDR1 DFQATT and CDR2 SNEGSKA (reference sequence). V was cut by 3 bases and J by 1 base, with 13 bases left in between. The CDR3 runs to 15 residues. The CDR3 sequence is CSARGLTLSYNEQFF. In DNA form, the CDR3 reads TGCAGTGCTAGGGGGTTAACGCTTTCCTACAATGAGCAGTTCTTC.

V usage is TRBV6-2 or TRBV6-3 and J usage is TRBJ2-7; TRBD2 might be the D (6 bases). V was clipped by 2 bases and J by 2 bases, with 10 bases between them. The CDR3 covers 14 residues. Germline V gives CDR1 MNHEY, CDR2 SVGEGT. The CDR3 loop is CASSYSGSPYEQYF. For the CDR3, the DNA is TGTGCCAGCAGTTACAGCGGGTCCCCCTACGAGCAGTACTTC.

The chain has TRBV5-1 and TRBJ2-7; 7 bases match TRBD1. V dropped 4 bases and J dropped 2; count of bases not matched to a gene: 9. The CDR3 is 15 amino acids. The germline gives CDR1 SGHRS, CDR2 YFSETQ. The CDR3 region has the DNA TGCGCCAGCAGCAGAACCGGGACAGCAACCTACGAGCAGTACTTC. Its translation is CASSRTGTATYEQYF.

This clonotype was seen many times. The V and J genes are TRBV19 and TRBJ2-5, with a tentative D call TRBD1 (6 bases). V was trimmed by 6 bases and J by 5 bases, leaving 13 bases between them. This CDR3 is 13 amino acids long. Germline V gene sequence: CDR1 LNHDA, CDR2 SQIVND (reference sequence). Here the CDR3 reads CASSLTGIETQYF. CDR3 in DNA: TGTGCCAGTAGCCTAACAGGGATCGAGACCCAGTACTTC. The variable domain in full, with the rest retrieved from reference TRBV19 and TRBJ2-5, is DGGITQSPKYLFRKEGQNVTLSCEQNLNHDAMYWYRQDPGQGLRLIYYSQIVNDFQKGDIAEGYSVSREKKESFPLTVTSAQKNPTAFYLCASSLTGIETQYFGPGTRLLVL.

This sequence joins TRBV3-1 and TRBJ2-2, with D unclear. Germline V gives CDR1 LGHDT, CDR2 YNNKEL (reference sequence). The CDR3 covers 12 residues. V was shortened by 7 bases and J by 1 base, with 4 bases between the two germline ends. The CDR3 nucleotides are TGTGCCAGCAATTTGAACACCGGGGAGCTGTTTTTT. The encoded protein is CASNLNTGELFF.